Here is one T cell receptor beta chain with its context. Its antigen is not known. The data were obtained in a study of shared clonotypes between healthy human individuals. On the study more broadly: Each donor's CD8 memory used one plate, CD8 naive two, each CD4 subset three.

Evenly divided among several immunoSEQ plates was the genomic DNA of each subset. Clones were read by immunoSEQ multiplex PCR, and TCRdb kept only the in-frame ones, dropping some. The sample lists around 650,000 clones; roughly 96% were seen once. Naive CD8 cells lacked CD45RO and underwent positive selection for CCR7, leaving out terminally differentiated effector memory CD45RA+ cells. Trimming cost V 4 bases and J 5 bases; bases outside gene matches: 7. CDR1 SGHAT and CDR2 FQNNGV come from the germline V gene. CDR3 size: 16 residues. Notes on the study in general: An expected dependence of interdonor clonotype sharing on sequencing depth was noted. It was observed that roughly 5.5% of naive CD4 clonotypes were shared across a few donors.

The sequence was obtained from a woman aged 30 to 39 in good health. The chain recombines TRBV11-2 with TRBJ2-7, with 14 bases aligning to TRBD2. Sequencing used naive CD8+ T cells sorted from blood. CDR3 sequence reads: CASSWGLAGDPHEQYF. CDR3 nucleotides: TGTGCCAGCAGCTGGGGACTAGCGGGAGATCCCCACGAGCAGTACTTC. Looking up the rest from reference TRBV11-2 and TRBJ2-7 gives the full variable domain: EAGVAQSPRYKIIEKRQSVAFWCNPISGHATLYWYQQILGQGPKLLIQFQNNGVVDDSQLPKDRFSAERLKGVDSTLKIQPAKLEDSAVYLCASSWGLAGDPHEQYFGPGTRLTVT.